This T cell receptor (beta chain) came from a study of blood T cell repertoires in COVID-19. Study as a whole: PBMCs, B-cell-depleted T cells, or T cells provided the cDNA or gDNA that made up the material.

The table came from immunoSEQ multiplex PCR; TCRdb's copy has only in-frame clones and leaves some out. The repertoire holds about 140,000 clones, with just over 85% as singletons. The clonotype comes from a man aged 45-65 years who had recovered from COVID-19. The source material was PBMCs or T cells enriched from blood (not recorded which).

The CDR3 DNA is TGTGCCAGCAGCCCTTCTAGCGGGAGTGTGGATGAGCAGTTCTTC. Translation: CASSPSSGSVDEQFF. The V call is TRBV7-8, the J call TRBJ2-1; the match to TRBD2 covers 10 bases. This CDR3 comprises 15 residues. The V and J ends lost 5 bases and 8 bases, in that order; junction bases with no gene match: 9. Germline V CDR1 and CDR2: SGHVS, FQNEAQ.